One sample yielded the 20 T cell receptor beta chains listed below, sequenced in a study of identical twins. TCRdb passed the 5' RACE reads through MiXCR, listing each CDR3 protein once. The repertoire has hundreds of thousands of distinct CDR3 sequences, approximately 13% of them found once; the top ten carry around 1.5%. These data were likewise used in another study, on yellow fever vaccine responses in identical twins.

The specimen was PBMCs. The receptors stem from a woman in her late teens or twenties in good health.

This clonotype came up once. As the CDR3 is not closed by the conserved phenylalanine or tryptophan, this likely results from a read error. The rearrangement uses TRBV27 and TRBJ2-1, with 7 bases matching TRBD2. The CDR3 is made up of 15 amino acids. Germline values: CDR1 MNHEY, CDR2 SMNVEV (reference sequence). V lost 5 bases, J lost 6 bases, and 10 bases stayed unmatched. The CDR3 DNA is TGTGCCAGCAGTCCCATAGCGGGCGTCACCAATGAGCAGTTCTCC. The encoded protein is CASSPIAGVTNEQFS.

The chain couples TRBV4-1 to TRBJ2-3; 7 nucleotides agree with TRBD2. In germline, CDR1 is MGHRA, CDR2 YSYEKL. This CDR3 comprises 17 residues. Trimming removed 0 bases from V and 7 bases from J; junction bases left unmatched: 13. In DNA, the CDR3 is TGCGCCAGCAGCCAAGATTCTTTAGCGGGCGGACCTAATACGCAGTATTTT. Encoded protein: CASSQDSLAGGPNTQYF.

CDR3 sequence reads: CASSVGAGGRDGELFF. CDR3 DNA: TGTGCCAGCAGTGTTGGAGCGGGGGGGCGAGACGGGGAGCTGTTTTTT. This chain connects TRBV2 to TRBJ2-2; 10 positions match TRBD2. The CDR3 is 16 amino acids. The trim removed 4 bases at V and 7 bases at J, leaving 9 bases unmatched. From germline, CDR1 is SNHLY and CDR2 FYNNEI.

This clonotype has more than one count but fewer than ten. The chain joins TRBV2 to TRBJ1-5, with TRBD1 as a possible D gene (5 bases). Trimming shortened V by 3 bases and J by 9 bases, and 15 bases separated the two germline ends. From germline, CDR1 is SNHLY and CDR2 FYNNEI. The CDR3 contains 14 residues. In DNA form, the CDR3 reads TGTGCCAGCAGTGACGGTCAGGGAGCCGGGCCCCAGCATTTT. It codes for CASSDGQGAGPQHF.

This clonotype was found many times. The CDR3 spells CASSQGGNEQFF. The CDR3 DNA reads TGTGCCAGCAGCCAAGGGGGCAATGAGCAGTTCTTC. J is TRBJ2-1 and V is TRBV3-1; D call uncertain. Trimming shortened V by 1 base and J by 6 bases, and 4 bases separated the two germline ends. Germline loops: CDR1 LGHDT, CDR2 YNNKEL (reference sequence). The CDR3 is 12 amino acids.

This clonotype was counted between two and nine times. The gene calls are TRBV20-1 and TRBJ1-4; D is undetermined. CDR3 length: 9 amino acids. Germline assignment: CDR1 DFQATT and CDR2 SNEGSKA (reference sequence). CDR3 coding DNA: TGCCCACGGAATGAAAAACTGTTTTTT. Residues: CPRNEKLFF.

CDR3 residues: CSASPGSARNEQFF. CDR3 sequence (DNA): TGCAGTGCTAGTCCCGGGAGTGCCAGGAATGAGCAGTTCTTC. The rearrangement uses TRBV20-1 and TRBJ2-1; D possibly corresponds to TRBD2 (6 bases). The CDR3 has 14 amino acids. Germline CDR1 and CDR2: DFQATT and SNEGSKA (reference sequence). V lost 3 bases and J 7 bases, leaving 16 bases between the germline ends.

The chain recombines TRBV3-1 with TRBJ2-3, with D perhaps matching TRBD1 or TRBD2 (5 bases each). Deletions cut 3 bases from V and 6 bases from J, with 19 bases between. The germline gives CDR1 LGHDT, CDR2 YNNKEL (reference sequence). The CDR3 is made up of 16 amino acids. The chain's CDR3 is CASSHPTGTLEDTQYF. The CDR3 DNA is TGTGCCAGCAGCCATCCAACCGGGACCCTAGAGGATACGCAGTATTTT.

This clonotype was seen more than once but under ten times. CDR3 DNA sequence: TGTGCCACCAGTGATTGGGTGACAAACAATGAGCAGTTCTTC. It specifies CATSDWVTNNEQFF. V gene TRBV24-1 combines with J gene TRBJ2-1; D gene unclear. The ends were cut back, 2 bases at V and 5 bases at J, with 9 bases in the middle. The germline CDR1 and CDR2 sequences are KGHDR and SFDVKD. This CDR3 spans 14 amino acids.

Ten or more counts support this clonotype. The rearrangement joins TRBV29-1 to TRBJ2-1; 11 bases agree with TRBD2. Germline V CDR1 and CDR2: SQVTM, ANQGSEA. Trimming cost V 6 bases and J 3 bases; bases outside gene matches: 10. The CDR3 has 16 amino acids. In nucleotides, the CDR3 is TGCAGCGTCGAGGGGCCTAGCGGGAGGATCTACAATGAGCAGTTCTTC. Its protein is CSVEGPSGRIYNEQFF.

V and J are TRBV10-2 and TRBJ2-3; 9 nucleotides match TRBD1. The CDR3 runs to 13 residues. In germline, CDR1 is WSHSY, CDR2 SAAADI. V shed 10 bases, J shed 6 bases, and the junction held 8 bases outside the gene matches. The CDR3 DNA sequence: TGCGCCACTCTGGACAGGGGAAGGGATACGCAGTATTTT. Translating gives CATLDRGRDTQYF.

The CDR3 reads CSARVLGREETQYF. In DNA, the CDR3 is TGCAGTGCTAGAGTTCTGGGCAGGGAAGAGACCCAGTACTTC. The V call is TRBV20-1, the J call TRBJ2-5, with D tentatively TRBD1 (5 bases). The germline V gene has CDR1 DFQATT and CDR2 SNEGSKA (reference sequence). V dropped 1 base and J dropped 3 bases, with 12 bases sitting between them. The CDR3 spans 14 residues.

This clonotype was seen repeatedly, ten times or more. The rearrangement uses TRBV27 and TRBJ2-7, with 11 bases matching TRBD1. The CDR3 spans 13 residues. The germline V gene encodes CDR1 MNHEY and CDR2 SMNVEV (reference sequence). The J segment lost 5 bases and the V segment lost 6 bases, leaving 3 bases of the junction unmatched. In nucleotides, the CDR3 is TGTGCCAGCAGAGGACAGGGGGCCAACGAGCAGTACTTC. Translated, it gives CASRGQGANEQYF.

This clonotype occurred a few times. The chain combines TRBV5-5 with TRBJ2-1; D not resolved. CDR1 and CDR2 from the germline V gene are SGHKS and YYEKEE (reference sequence). The CDR3 is made up of 13 amino acids. V gave up 2 bases and J gave up 6 bases, with 9 bases separating them. The CDR3 spells CASSFMYINEQFF. The CDR3 DNA is TGTGCCAGCAGCTTTATGTATATCAATGAGCAGTTCTTC.

The chain couples TRBV15 to TRBJ2-7; D remains unclear. Germline V gene data show CDR1 as LNHNV and CDR2 as YYDKDF (reference sequence). V lost 0 bases and J lost 4, with 13 bases in between. This CDR3 spans 15 amino acids. CDR3 residues: CATSRDSLPIYEQYF. Written as DNA, the CDR3 is TGTGCCACCAGCAGAGATTCCCTACCAATTTACGAGCAGTACTTC. Full variable domain (outside the CDR3, taken from reference TRBV15 and TRBJ2-7): DAMVIQNPRYQVTQFGKPVTLSCSQTLNHNVMYWYQQKSSQAPKLLFHYYDKDFNNEADTPDNFQSRRPNTSFCFLDIRSPGLGDTAMYLCATSRDSLPIYEQYFGPGTRLTVT.

The chain employs TRBV6-1 and TRBJ2-3, with TRBD1 identical over 7 bases. The germline V gene has CDR1 MNHNS and CDR2 SASEGT. The CDR3 loop spans 14 amino acids. Trimming took 6 bases from V and 4 from J; bases not matched to a gene: 7. The CDR3, as DNA: TGTGCCAGCAGGAGACAGGGATCGGCAGATACGCAGTATTTT. This sequence encodes CASRRQGSADTQYF.

This chain joins TRBV11-2 and TRBJ2-7; 8 bases map to TRBD1. There are 13 residues in the CDR3. CDR1 and CDR2 from the germline V gene are SGHAT and FQNNGV. Trimming cost V 4 bases and J 9 bases; bases outside gene matches: 8. CDR3 nucleotide sequence: TGTGCCAGCAGCTCATCCGCAGGGGGCGGGCAGTACTTC. It specifies CASSSSAGGGQYF.

This clonotype was observed once. The chain recombines TRBV28 with TRBJ1-1, with a tentative D call TRBD1 (6 bases). Germline loops: CDR1 MDHEN, CDR2 SYDVKM. Trimming cost V 5 bases and J 9 bases, with 19 bases left between them. The CDR3 totals 14 residues. The CDR3 nucleotides read TGTGCCAGCAGTACTCCCGGGGCAGGGGAGAAAGCTTTCTTT. Translating gives CASSTPGAGEKAFF.

This clonotype was counted a few times. The genes are TRBV28 and TRBJ2-3, with D maybe TRBD2 (5 bases). The germline gives CDR1 MDHEN, CDR2 SYDVKM. The CDR3 sequence is 16 residues long. Trimming cost V 5 bases and J 6 bases, with 21 bases left between them. The CDR3 reads CASSLGEGGSGDTQYF. CDR3 in DNA: TGTGCCAGCAGTCTAGGAGAAGGTGGGAGTGGGGATACGCAGTATTTT. Full variable domain (outside the CDR3, taken from reference TRBV28 and TRBJ2-3): DVKVTQSSRYLVKRTGEKVFLECVQDMDHENMFWYRQDPGLGLRLIYFSYDVKMKEKGDIPEGYSVSREKKERFSLILESASTNQTSMYLCASSLGEGGSGDTQYFGPGTRLTVL.

This clonotype was found a few times. This chain links TRBV28 with TRBJ1-4, with D maybe TRBD1 (5 bases). The V gene lost 5 bases and the J gene lost 7 bases, with 14 bases spanning the gap. The germline CDR1 and CDR2 sequences are MDHEN and SYDVKM. The CDR3 is 14 amino acids. CDR3 sequence (DNA): TGTGCCAGCAGTGGGGACCGAGGGAGTGAAAAACTGTTTTTT. It codes for CASSGDRGSEKLFF. Supplemented by reference TRBV28 and TRBJ1-4, the full variable domain reads DVKVTQSSRYLVKRTGEKVFLECVQDMDHENMFWYRQDPGLGLRLIYFSYDVKMKEKGDIPEGYSVSREKKERFSLILESASTNQTSMYLCASSGDRGSEKLFFGSGTQLSVL.